Listed below are T cell receptor beta chains from one sample, sequenced in a study of CD4+ T cells in melanoma. Profiling relied on immunoSEQ multiplex PCR, and the TCRdb table lists in-frame clones only, not all of them. Seen here are over 8,000 clones, 55% to 75% observed once, and the top ten hold approximately 15%. The specimen sequenced was cells from a culture (not recorded whether cultured in vitro). These receptor sequences come from a human donor with melanoma. Each CDR3 is given with its conserved first and last residue. Each record gives: CDR3 DNA, CDR3 protein, J gene, clone size, V gene, D gene. D genes are given only for firm matches. The size field is filled for only some rows; it gives once, few, many or a size class.

DNA: TGTGCCAGCAGCTTTTTGGCTAACTATGGCTACACCTTC
CDR3: CASSFLANYGYTF
J: TRBJ1-2
size: NA
V: TRBV5-6
D: NA

DNA: TGCAGCGTTGAAGATACTACAGGCTACGGGAAACTGTTTTTT
CDR3: CSVEDTTGYGKLFF
J: TRBJ1-4
size: NA
V: TRBV29-1
D: NA

DNA: TGCGCCAGCAGCCGGACAGTGCTATTGGCTGCTGAAGCTTTCTTT
CDR3: CASSRTVLLAAEAFF
J: TRBJ1-1
size: once
V: TRBV4-1
D: NA

DNA: TGTGCCAGCAGACTAACCGGGACAGACTACAATGAGCAGTTCTTC
CDR3: CASRLTGTDYNEQFF
J: TRBJ2-1
size: NA
V: TRBV7-3
D: TRBD1

DNA: TGTGCCAGCTCACCACTCTGGGGCGCGGACACTGAAGCTTTCTTT
CDR3: CASSPLWGADTEAFF
J: TRBJ1-1
size: few
V: TRBV18
D: NA

DNA: TGTGCCAGCAGCTCTGGTCTAGCCTTTGAGACCCAGTACTTC
CDR3: CASSSGLAFETQYF
J: TRBJ2-5
size: few
V: TRBV7-2
D: NA

DNA: TGTGCCATCAGCTCGGGACAGGGGGCAGCCACTGAAGCTTTCTTT
CDR3: CAISSGQGAATEAFF
J: TRBJ1-1
size: NA
V: TRBV10-3
D: TRBD1

DNA: TGTGCCAGCAGCCCCCCGGGACACCCGAATTCACCCCTCCACTTT
CDR3: CASSPPGHPNSPLHF
J: TRBJ1-6
size: medium-sized
V: TRBV2
D: NA

DNA: TGTGCCAGCAGCTTGGCCCCGGTGAACCAAGAGACCCAGTACTTC
CDR3: CASSLAPVNQETQYF
J: TRBJ2-5
size: once
V: TRBV5-5
D: NA

DNA: TGTGCCAGTAGTATTAAAGAAACCTTATCTCGGCATTTT
CDR3: CASSIKETLSRHF
J: TRBJ1-5
size: NA
V: TRBV19
D: NA

DNA: TGTGCCAGTAGTATCTCCAGCGGGGGTGCCGGGGAGCTGTTTTTT
CDR3: CASSISSGGAGELFF
J: TRBJ2-2
size: NA
V: TRBV19
D: TRBD2

DNA: TGCAGCGCCCTGTCTGCACCCCCGGAGACCCAGTACTTC
CDR3: CSALSAPPETQYF
J: TRBJ2-5
size: NA
V: TRBV29-1
D: NA

DNA: TGTGCCAGCAGTGTAAGGGAGGCTGGGGCCAACGTCCTGACTTTC
CDR3: CASSVREAGANVLTF
J: TRBJ2-6
size: once
V: TRBV25-1
D: NA

DNA: TGTGCCATCAGTGAGTTGCGAGCGTACGGCCAGCCCCAGCATTTT
CDR3: CAISELRAYGQPQHF
J: TRBJ1-5
size: NA
V: TRBV10-3
D: NA

DNA: TGTGCCAGCAGCTTTACGAATACCGGGGAGCTGTTTTTT
CDR3: CASSFTNTGELFF
J: TRBJ2-2
size: NA
V: TRBV11-2
D: NA

DNA: TGTGCCAGCAGCTTGTTTACCAGCGGCTACACCTTC
CDR3: CASSLFTSGYTF
J: TRBJ1-2
size: NA
V: TRBV5-6
D: NA

DNA: TGTGCCTGGAGCACGGGACAACCTAGCAATCAGCCCCAGCATTTT
CDR3: CAWSTGQPSNQPQHF
J: TRBJ1-5
size: few
V: TRBV30
D: NA

DNA: TGTGCCAGCAGCGTCCAGGGGGCGCCTGGAAACACCATATATTTT
CDR3: CASSVQGAPGNTIYF
J: TRBJ1-3
size: few
V: TRBV9
D: TRBD1

DNA: TGTGCCAGCAGCGTAGGGACTACGCTCACAGATACGCAGTATTTT
CDR3: CASSVGTTLTDTQYF
J: TRBJ2-3
size: NA
V: TRBV9
D: NA

DNA: TGTGCCAGCAAGGTCAGGGGCAATCAGCCCCAGCATTTT
CDR3: CASKVRGNQPQHF
J: TRBJ1-5
size: few
V: TRBV2
D: NA

DNA: TGCGCCAGCAGTGATTCGGGAAACACCATATATTTT
CDR3: CASSDSGNTIYF
J: TRBJ1-3
size: NA
V: TRBV10-1
D: NA

DNA: TGTGCCATCAGTGAAAGGACAGGGTCCTACGAGCAGTACTTC
CDR3: CAISERTGSYEQYF
J: TRBJ2-7
size: NA
V: TRBV10-3
D: TRBD1

DNA: TGTGCCAGCACTCCGGACAGCTCCTACAATGAGCAGTTCTTC
CDR3: CASTPDSSYNEQFF
J: TRBJ2-1
size: NA
V: TRBV4-2
D: NA

DNA: TGTGCCAGCAGTACAGGACAGGGTGATGGCTACACCTTC
CDR3: CASSTGQGDGYTF
J: TRBJ1-2
size: NA
V: TRBV6-5
D: TRBD1

DNA: TGTGCCAGCAGCTTAGGGGACAGGGGCGGTGAAAAACTGTTTTTT
CDR3: CASSLGDRGGEKLFF
J: TRBJ1-4
size: NA
V: TRBV7-9
D: TRBD1

DNA: TGTGCCAGCTCACGCACAGATACGCAGTATTTT
CDR3: CASSRTDTQYF
J: TRBJ2-3
size: once
V: TRBV18
D: NA